This TCR beta chain stems from a study of blood T cells in healthy people across ages. Findings of the study overall: Investigators treated diversity estimates from one million T cells as underestimates. Roughly linear declines in TCR beta diversity per million T cells occurred with age.

This clonotype showed up just a few times. Its antigen is currently unknown. Then a second PCR, running about 6 to 12 cycles, was carried out with a sample-barcoded 5' primer and a J-beta primer mix. Every cDNA was tagged by a template-switch adaptor with 12 random nucleotides. TCRdb reprocessed the 5' RACE reads via MiXCR and lists one record per CDR3 protein. Here the sample spans around 800,000 distinct CDR3 sequences, 46% being singletons. Trimming at V came to 2 bases and at J to 4 bases, leaving 4 bases not matched to a gene. The CDR3 is made up of 14 amino acids. Germline values: CDR1 SQVTM, CDR2 ANQGSEA.

V and J are TRBV29-1 and TRBJ2-7, with TRBD1 identical over 11 bases. The source is an elderly man in good health. The specimen sequenced was blood. The CDR3 loop is CSVEKGQGGYEQYF. The CDR3 coding sequence is TGCAGCGTTGAAAAGGGACAGGGGGGTTACGAGCAGTACTTC.